This entry concerns a single T cell receptor (beta chain). What it binds is unknown. This sample is part of a study of T cells in localized non-small cell lung cancer. Study conclusions and caveats: Tumor showed lower T cell clonality than uninvolved adjacent lung, where it was highest. Blood T cell density predicted longer survival; adjacent-lung clonality, shorter. Median around 56 top-100 tumor clones were shared with paired adjacent lung.

Profiling relied on immunoSEQ multiplex PCR, and the TCRdb table lists in-frame clones only, not all of them. The table includes more than 12,000 clones, 75% to 90% detected once. CDR1 and CDR2 (germline): WNHNN, SYGVQD (reference sequence). The length of the CDR3 is 13 residues. Trimming took 3 bases from V and 3 from J, leaving 8 bases between them. The rearrangement uses TRBV10-1 and TRBJ2-5; D not resolved. This sequence originates from an older female donor with stage I squamous cell lung carcinoma. The material sequenced was peripheral blood, taken before any cancer treatment. CDR3 sequence: CASSDPPEETQYF. The CDR3 DNA reads TGCGCCAGCAGTGACCCCCCAGAAGAGACCCAGTACTTC.